This TCR beta chain was found in a study of blood T cell repertoires in COVID-19. Study-level background: Acute-phase and convalescent COVID-19 samples originated in the United States, Italy and Spain. The analysed material was cDNA or gDNA that came from T cells, B-cell-depleted T cells, or PBMCs.

Original processing notes: Estimated nucleated cell counts came from reference gene primer amplification. Generated by immunoSEQ multiplex PCR, the TCRdb table keeps only in-frame clones and is missing some. Clone size and the V and J calls come from that table; the DNA yielded D and trimming. The profile shows more than 300,000 clones, around 86% of them singletons. The source of this sequence is a woman aged 50 to 60 with acute or convalescent COVID-19. The sequencing sample was made of peripheral blood.

DNA for the CDR3: TGTGCCAGCAGCCAAGCCAACACCAATGAGCAGTTCTTC. Its translation is CASSQANTNEQFF. The chain couples TRBV3-1 (or the pseudogene TRBV3-2) to TRBJ2-1, with D unresolved. V was trimmed by 1 base and J by 6 bases, leaving 7 bases between them. The V gene's germline CDR1 is LGHDT and CDR2 YNNKEL (reference sequence). CDR3 length: 13 residues.